One and the same sample provided the 6 T cell receptor beta chains below, sequenced in a study of pediatric ulcerative colitis. TCRdb keeps only in-frame clones here, not all; method: immunoSEQ multiplex PCR. Of 55,000 to 75,000 clones listed, 86% are singletons. The specimen sequenced was blood. These receptors were taken from a boy aged 5 to 17 with severe ulcerative colitis.

J is TRBJ1-1 and V is TRBV5-4; D is uncertain. The CDR3 runs to 12 residues. Deletions cut 0 bases from V and 4 bases from J, with 4 bases between. Germline values: CDR1 SGHNT, CDR2 YYREEE (reference sequence). DNA for the CDR3: TGTGCCAGCAGCTTGGAAGGCACTGAAGCTTTCTTT. Its translation: CASSLEGTEAFF.

CDR3 sequence (DNA): TGTGCCAGCAGCCTCCAAGGGTCGGGAGGGCTTAATGAGCAGTTCTTC. It encodes CASSLQGSGGLNEQFF. This chain joins TRBV9 and TRBJ2-1, with 8 bases that match TRBD2. Per the germline V gene, CDR1 is SGDLS and CDR2 is YYNGEE. V was pared by 4 bases and J by 7 bases, with 13 bases of the junction left unmatched. The CDR3 contains 16 residues.

This clone was counted a single time. CDR3 protein: CASERSRSYEQYF. The CDR3 DNA reads as TGTGCCAGCGAGCGGTCCCGCTCCTACGAGCAGTACTTC. V is TRBV2 and J is TRBJ2-7; D perhaps matches TRBD2 (5 bases). From germline, CDR1 is SNHLY and CDR2 FYNNEI. Trimming removed 8 bases from V and 0 bases from J, with 11 bases in between. This CDR3 is 13 amino acids long.

The rearrangement links TRBV5-8 to TRBJ2-3, with 7 bases that match TRBD1. The CDR3 totals 14 residues. The trim removed 3 bases at V and 6 bases at J, leaving 7 bases unmatched. CDR1 SGHTS and CDR2 YDEGEE come from the germline V gene. The DNA for the CDR3 is TGTGCCAGCAGCTCCTGGACAGGTCGGGATACGCAGTATTTT. Its protein is CASSSWTGRDTQYF. Supplemented by reference TRBV5-8 and TRBJ2-3, the full variable domain reads EAGVTQSPTHLIKTRGQQATLRCSPISGHTSVYWYQQALGLGLQFLLWYDEGEERNRGNFPPRFSGRQFPNYSSELNVNALELEDSALYLCASSSWTGRDTQYFGPGTRLTVL.

The chain uses TRBV5-1 and TRBJ1-3; TRBD1 is a possible D gene (5 bases). Germline assignment: CDR1 SGHRS and CDR2 YFSETQ. The CDR3 contains 15 residues. Deletions cut 2 bases from V and 2 bases from J, with 11 bases between. Here the CDR3 DNA reads TGCGCCAGCAGCTTAATAGGGGAGGCTGGAAACACCATATATTTT. Translating gives CASSLIGEAGNTIYF.

The rearrangement links TRBV27 to TRBJ2-2; D gene unclear. The V end was cut by 2 bases, the J end by 4 bases, with 17 bases between. Germline values: CDR1 MNHEY, CDR2 SMNVEV (reference sequence). CDR3 length equals 17 residues. In DNA, the CDR3 is TGTGCCAGCAGTTTACTGGCGACTTGGCCTTCCACCGGGGAGCTGTTTTTT. Translated: CASSLLATWPSTGELFF.